The clone carrying this T cell receptor beta chain was seen just once. In the original processing: Estimated nucleated cell counts came from reference gene primer amplification. The data were produced by immunoSEQ multiplex PCR, yet TCRdb's version contains in-frame clones alone and is incomplete. V and J calls and clone size are those listed in that table; D and trimming were worked out from the DNA. This repertoire shows a few hundred thousand clones, 88% found once; its top ten account for 1.5% to 2%. This CDR3 has 14 amino acids. V dropped 6 bases and J dropped 3 bases, with 12 bases sitting between them. Germline lookup yields CDR1 KGHSH and CDR2 LQKENI. The sample originates from a study of blood T cell repertoires in COVID-19. Study details: PBMCs, B-cell-depleted T cells, or T cells provided the cDNA or gDNA that made up the material.

In Cohort 3, a recovered donor had either two negative PCRs, clearance, or symptom resolution. This chain links TRBV18 with TRBJ1-5, with TRBD1 as a possible D gene (6 bases). Sample: PBMCs or T cells enriched from blood (not recorded which). The TCR originated in a woman aged 40 to 55 who had recovered from COVID-19. CDR3 in amino acids: CASSQDRFNQPQHF. The CDR3 region has the DNA TGTGCCAGCTCCCAAGACAGGTTCAATCAGCCCCAGCATTTT.